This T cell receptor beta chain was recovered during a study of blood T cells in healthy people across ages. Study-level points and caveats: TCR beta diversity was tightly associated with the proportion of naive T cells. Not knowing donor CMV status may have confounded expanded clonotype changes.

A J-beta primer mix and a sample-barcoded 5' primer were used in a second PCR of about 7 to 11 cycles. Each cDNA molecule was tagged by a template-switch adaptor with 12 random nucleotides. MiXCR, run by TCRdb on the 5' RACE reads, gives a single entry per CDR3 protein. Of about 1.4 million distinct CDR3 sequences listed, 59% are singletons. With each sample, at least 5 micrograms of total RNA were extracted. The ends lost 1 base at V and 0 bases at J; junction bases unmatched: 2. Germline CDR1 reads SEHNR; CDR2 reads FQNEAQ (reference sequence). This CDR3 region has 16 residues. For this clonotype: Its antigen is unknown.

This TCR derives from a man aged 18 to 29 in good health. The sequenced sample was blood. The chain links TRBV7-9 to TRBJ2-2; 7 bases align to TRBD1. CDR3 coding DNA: TGTGCCAGCAGCTTAGAGGGACAGACGAACACCGGGGAGCTGTTTTTT. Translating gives CASSLEGQTNTGELFF. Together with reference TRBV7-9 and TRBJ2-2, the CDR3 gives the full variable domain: DTGVSQNPRHKITKRGQNVTFRCDPISEHNRLYWYRQTLGQGPEFLTYFQNEAQLEKSRLLSDRFSAERPKGSFSTLEIQRTEQGDSAMYLCASSLEGQTNTGELFFGEGSRLTVL.